This TCR beta chain was identified in a study of technical replicates of blood from a few donors. This clone has just one count. Data came from immunoSEQ multiplex PCR; TCRdb stores just in-frame clones and leaves some out. Among just over 55,000 clones, about 93% were seen once, and the ten largest hold less than 5.5%. The sequencing input was PBMCs. This receptor was obtained from a human donor in good health. Some clones in this sample may be carry-over from other donors' samples.

The CDR3 coding sequence is TGTGCCAGCAGACAGGGGTTAGGGAATGAGCAGTTCTTC. Translation: CASRQGLGNEQFF. The chain is built from TRBV7-2 and TRBJ2-1; 7 bases align to TRBD1. CDR1 and CDR2 (germline): SGHTA, FQGNSA. The CDR3 has 13 amino acids. The junction had 6 bases not matched to a gene; V was cut back by 6 bases and J by 7 bases.